This paragraph covers one T cell receptor (beta chain) sequence. The antigen remains undetermined. This entry comes from a study of cytotoxic CD8 clonotypes in ibrutinib-treated CLL. Overall study: Treatment had run for a median about 11 months, range 6 to 36, when response samples were taken. Study-wide points: Patients showed higher baseline clonality than age-matched healthy donors, and it tracked circulating CD8+ T-cell counts.

This CDR3 contains 18 residues. The V gene's germline CDR1 is MGHRA and CDR2 YSYEKL. The V and J ends lost 0 bases and 2 bases respectively, with 14 bases between them. TCRdb's copy holds only in-frame clones and misses some; the assay was immunoSEQ multiplex PCR. This sample has 250,000 to 350,000 clones; around 69% occur once, and the top ten carry around 5.3%. This chain joins TRBV4-1 and TRBJ1-6; D gene uncertain. The sequence derives from a human donor with chronic lymphocytic leukemia. The input for sequencing was PBMCs, taken at disease progression, from a patient treated with ibrutinib. For the CDR3, the DNA is TGCGCCAGCAGCCAAGATTTGAGAAACAAGGCCTATAATTCACCCCTCCACTTT. It specifies CASSQDLRNKAYNSPLHF.